This T cell receptor (beta chain) comes out of a study of blood T cells in healthy people across ages. The CDR3 covers 17 residues. V trimming: 6 bases; J trimming: 3 bases; junction bases outside the gene matches: 8. A second PCR, run for roughly 7 to 12 cycles, used a sample-barcoded 5' primer plus a J-beta primer mix. TCRdb itself ran the 5' RACE reads through MiXCR, one entry per CDR3 protein. The sample includes about 1.5 million distinct CDR3 sequences, roughly 45% of them seen just once. Remarks on this clonotype: No antigen is known for it.

Findings and caveats of the study: Unknown CMV status may confound age-related changes in expanded clones. Greater diversity and more naive CD4+ cells were seen in long-lived donors than in aged donors.

The chain has TRBV12-3 or TRBV12-4 and TRBJ2-1, with 13 bases fitting TRBD2. The sequence derives from a woman aged 18-29 years in good health. The specimen was blood. The CDR3 reads CASSRRTSGGYYNEQFF. The CDR3 DNA reads as TGTGCCAGCAGCCGTCGGACTAGCGGGGGCTACTACAATGAGCAGTTCTTC.